The 32 T cell receptor beta chains listed next were all sequenced from one sample in a study of response to subunit inactivated influenza vaccine. TCRdb itself ran the RT-PCR reads through MiXCR, one entry per CDR3 protein. Of about 520,000 distinct CDR3 sequences listed, 6.5% to 8% are singletons. Sequencing was performed on PBMCs from blood, taken less than 25 months after vaccination. The receptor source for this set is a man in his fifties or sixties who received an inactivated influenza vaccine.

This clonotype was counted many times. CDR3 in amino acids: CASRPGTSLYNEQFF. In DNA, the CDR3 is TGTGCCAGCCGCCCCGGGACTAGCCTCTACAATGAGCAGTTCTTC. This chain connects TRBV12-3 or TRBV12-4 to TRBJ2-1; 9 bases line up with TRBD2. This CDR3 region has 15 residues. V shed 8 bases, J shed 3 bases, and the junction held 8 bases outside the gene matches.

The J gene is TRBJ2-1, the V gene TRBV7-9; 10 nucleotides line up with TRBD1. In germline, CDR1 is SEHNR, CDR2 FQNEAQ (reference sequence). The CDR3 extends over 15 amino acids. After removal of 4 bases from V and 6 bases from J, the junction contained 6 bases not matched to a gene. The CDR3: CASSSGTGAFNEQFF. The CDR3 bases are TGTGCCAGCAGCTCTGGGACAGGGGCTTTCAATGAGCAGTTCTTC.

This rearrangement joins TRBV20-1 to TRBJ1-2; D is unresolved. The V gene's germline CDR1 is DFQATT and CDR2 SNEGSKA (reference sequence). The CDR3 has 13 amino acids. Deletions cut 5 bases from V and 2 bases from J, with 12 bases between. CDR3 protein: CSAVGRVNYGYTF. The CDR3 DNA is TGCAGTGCTGTAGGACGGGTAAACTATGGCTACACCTTC.

The chain has TRBV7-2 and TRBJ2-5, with D uncertain. The CDR3 consists of 15 residues. The V end lost 0 bases, the J end lost 1 base, and 9 bases lay between the germline ends. Germline lookup yields CDR1 SGHTA and CDR2 FQGNSA. Here the CDR3 reads CASSLAPWPQETQYF. CDR3 coding DNA: TGTGCCAGCAGCTTAGCGCCTTGGCCCCAAGAGACCCAGTACTTC.

The chain carries TRBV7-6 and TRBJ2-7; 9 bases agree with TRBD1. Germline V lookup: CDR1 SGHVS, CDR2 FNYEAQ. Unmatched junction bases numbered 3, after V lost 2 bases and J lost 1 base. The CDR3 has 15 residues. The CDR3 DNA is TGTGCCAGCAGCTTAAGACAGGGGGAATCCTACGAGCAGTACTTC. It yields the protein CASSLRQGESYEQYF.

The V gene is TRBV5-1, the J gene TRBJ2-7, with D hard to call. This CDR3 contains 14 residues. Germline V gene sequence: CDR1 SGHRS, CDR2 YFSETQ. V lost 0 bases to trimming and J lost 7 bases, with 14 bases between them. This chain's CDR3 is CASSLDGSTGEQYF. The CDR3 DNA is TGCGCCAGCAGCTTGGACGGCAGTACTGGGGAGCAGTACTTC.

The chain is built from TRBV29-1 and TRBJ2-1, with D possibly TRBD2 on 5 matching bases. The V gene lost 1 base and the J gene lost 3 bases, with 10 bases spanning the gap. CDR1 is SQVTM and CDR2 is ANQGSEA in the germline V gene. This CDR3 region has 14 residues. The DNA of the CDR3 is TGCAGCGTTGAAGTGCTAGCAAACTACAATGAGCAGTTCTTC. This gives the protein CSVEVLANYNEQFF.

This clonotype was picked up many times. The V and J genes are TRBV29-1 and TRBJ1-2, with 7 bases identical to TRBD1. The ends lost 7 bases at V and 8 bases at J; junction bases unmatched: 13. The CDR3 length is 13 residues. Germline V gene data show CDR1 as SQVTM and CDR2 as ANQGSEA. CDR3 in DNA: TGCAGCGCCGAGGGGGCGGAGGTGGACGGCTACACCTTC. This codes for CSAEGAEVDGYTF.

This clonotype was found many times. The chain has TRBV29-1 and TRBJ1-2; TRBD1 aligns across 8 bases. The trim removed 4 bases at V and 4 bases at J, leaving 8 bases unmatched. Germline CDR1 SQVTM, CDR2 ANQGSEA. The CDR3 consists of 14 residues. CDR3 DNA sequence: TGCAGCGTTGTTGGGACAGGAGGGAGCTATGGCTACACCTTC. Translation: CSVVGTGGSYGYTF. The whole variable domain, remainder taken from reference TRBV29-1 and TRBJ1-2, is SAVISQKPSRDICQRGTSLTIQCQVDSQVTMMFWYRQQPGQSLTLIATANQGSEATYESGFVIDKFPISRPNLTFSTLTVSNMSPEDSSIYLCSVVGTGGSYGYTFGSGTRLTVV.

This sequence joins TRBV4-2 and TRBJ2-2, with 9 bases fitting TRBD1. V was clipped by 0 bases and J by 5 bases; unmatched bases: 7. This CDR3 spans 17 amino acids. The germline V gene encodes CDR1 LGHNA and CDR2 YNFKEQ. This CDR3 is CASSQDPSGQGTGELFF. CDR3 coding DNA: TGTGCCAGCAGCCAAGATCCGTCGGGACAGGGTACCGGGGAGCTGTTTTTT.

The sample holds a few counts of this clonotype. The chain links TRBV6-1 to TRBJ1-2; D might be TRBD1 (5 bases). The CDR3 consists of 14 residues. Trimming took off 0 bases at V and 8 bases at J, with 13 bases between the two ends. The germline CDR1 and CDR2 sequences are MNHNS and SASEGT. CDR3 nucleotides: TGTGCCAGCAGTGAAGCGGGGGTTATGAGGGGCTACACCTTC. Its translation: CASSEAGVMRGYTF.

Only a few counts were recorded for this clonotype. The chain links TRBV7-2 to TRBJ2-7; D call uncertain. There are 14 residues in the CDR3. Germline CDR1 reads SGHTA; CDR2 reads FQGNSA. V dropped 5 bases and J dropped 0 bases, with 11 bases sitting between them. For the CDR3, the DNA is TGTGCCAGCAGCCTACCAGCAGTCTCCTACGAGCAGTACTTC. Amino acid sequence: CASSLPAVSYEQYF.

This clonotype was seen many times. The CDR3 sequence is CASSLQGAGGYTF. In DNA form, the CDR3 reads TGTGCCAGCAGCCTACAGGGGGCGGGGGGCTACACCTTC. V gene TRBV28 combines with J gene TRBJ1-2; 9 nucleotides line up with TRBD1. J was trimmed by 8 bases and V by 6 bases; bases with no gene match: 7. Germline V lookup: CDR1 MDHEN, CDR2 SYDVKM. The length of the CDR3 is 13 residues.

This clonotype was seen a handful of times. V and J are TRBV28 and TRBJ2-3; 14 bases map to TRBD2. The germline V gene encodes CDR1 MDHEN and CDR2 SYDVKM. CDR3 length equals 15 residues. V lost 6 bases, J lost 5 bases, and 4 bases stayed unmatched. The CDR3 sequence is CASRGTSGRGDTQYF. CDR3 nucleotides: TGTGCCAGCAGAGGGACTAGCGGGAGAGGAGATACGCAGTATTTT.

The chain carries TRBV4-3 and TRBJ2-5; the match to TRBD2 covers 12 bases. J gave up 4 bases and V 2 bases, and 2 bases lay outside the gene matches. The CDR3 extends over 15 amino acids. The germline gives CDR1 LGHNA, CDR2 YSLEER. CDR3 DNA: TGCGCCAGCAGCCAAACTAGCGGGGGGCTAGAGACCCAGTACTTC. Encoded protein: CASSQTSGGLETQYF.

A few counts support this clonotype. The rearrangement joins TRBV6-1 to TRBJ2-7; no clear D. This CDR3 is built from 14 residues. Germline assignment: CDR1 MNHNS and CDR2 SASEGT. Trimming took 5 bases from V and 0 from J, leaving 11 bases between them. The CDR3 loop reads CASSPRARSYEQYF. In nucleotides, the CDR3 is TGTGCCAGCAGTCCACGGGCCCGCTCCTACGAGCAGTACTTC.

This clonotype was seen a handful of times. The V and J genes are TRBV5-5 and TRBJ2-5, with 9 bases lining up with TRBD2. Trimming took 0 bases from V and 5 from J; bases not matched to a gene: 8. The CDR3 spans 16 residues. Germline V gene data show CDR1 as SGHKS and CDR2 as YYEKEE (reference sequence). CDR3: CASSLVGSGGGETQYF. The CDR3 nucleotides read TGTGCCAGCAGCTTGGTTGGTAGCGGGGGTGGGGAGACCCAGTACTTC.

This clonotype was seen only a few times. This CDR3 reads CASSQPGQALAKNIQYF. For the CDR3, the DNA is TGTGCCAGCAGCCAGCCCGGACAGGCACTAGCCAAAAACATTCAGTACTTC. The chain couples TRBV3-1 to TRBJ2-4; TRBD1 matches 7 bases. Trimming at V came to 3 bases and at J to 0 bases, leaving 8 bases not matched to a gene. CDR3 length equals 17 residues. The germline V gene has CDR1 LGHDT and CDR2 YNNKEL (reference sequence).

The sample holds a few counts of this clonotype. The rearrangement links TRBV20-1 to TRBJ1-2; D is ambiguous. The germline gives CDR1 DFQATT, CDR2 SNEGSKA (reference sequence). Trimming removed 4 bases at V and 4 bases at J, with 4 bases between. The CDR3 runs 10 residues. CDR3 residues: CSAISYGYTF. The DNA for the CDR3 is TGCAGTGCTATCAGCTATGGCTACACCTTC.

This clonotype has just a few counts. This chain links TRBV7-3 with TRBJ1-1; D not certain. CDR1 is SGHTA, CDR2 FQGTGA, per germline. Trimming took off 3 bases at V and 3 bases at J, with 8 bases between the two ends. The CDR3 has 13 residues. The CDR3 sequence is CASSLYEDTEAFF. The CDR3 DNA reads as TGTGCCAGCAGCTTGTATGAGGACACTGAAGCTTTCTTT.

The V call is TRBV11-1, the J call TRBJ2-7; D may be TRBD2 (5 bases). The V end lost 8 bases, the J end lost 0 bases, and 14 bases lay between the germline ends. This CDR3 comprises 14 residues. Germline-derived CDR1 and CDR2 are SGHAT and FQDESV (reference sequence). CDR3 nucleotides: TGTGCCAGCGATGGCTGGCGGGCCTCCTACGAGCAGTACTTC. Amino acids: CASDGWRASYEQYF.

The chain combines TRBV16 with TRBJ2-5; tentative D call: TRBD1 (5 bases). V gave up 0 bases and J gave up 1 base, with 6 bases separating them. The germline V gene encodes CDR1 KGHSY and CDR2 FQNENV. The CDR3 consists of 14 residues. The CDR3 sequence: CASSQSGPQETQYF. CDR3 bases: TGTGCCAGCAGCCAATCGGGGCCCCAAGAGACCCAGTACTTC.

This chain joins TRBV27 and TRBJ2-5; 10 bases agree with TRBD2. Trimming took 1 base from V and 5 from J; bases not matched to a gene: 7. Germline V gene lookup returns CDR1 MNHEY and CDR2 SMNVEV (reference sequence). The CDR3 contains 16 residues. In DNA, the CDR3 is TGTGCCAGCAGTTTATTAGCGGGGGGCCCCTTGGAGACCCAGTACTTC. As protein: CASSLLAGGPLETQYF.

The DNA of the CDR3 is TGCGCCAGCAGCCTAGGGACAGGATCGGATTCACCCCTCCACTTT. Translating it yields CASSLGTGSDSPLHF. The genes are TRBV5-1 and TRBJ1-6; 8 positions match TRBD1. CDR1 is SGHRS, CDR2 YFSETQ, per germline. J was trimmed by 8 bases and V by 4 bases; bases with no gene match: 8. The CDR3 is made up of 15 amino acids.

This clonotype came up once. The V call is TRBV9, the J call TRBJ1-2; no clear D. The germline CDR1 and CDR2 sequences are SGDLS and YYNGEE. The CDR3 loop spans 14 amino acids. Trimming took off 0 bases at V and 7 bases at J, with 13 bases between the two ends. CDR3 in amino acids: CASSVAGIPGGYTF. CDR3 sequence (DNA): TGTGCCAGCAGCGTAGCCGGCATTCCAGGTGGCTACACCTTC.

At least ten counts were recorded for this clonotype. This CDR3 reads CSASRDVGEKLFF. CDR3 nucleotide sequence: TGCAGTGCTTCCCGGGACGTAGGCGAAAAACTGTTTTTT. This chain uses TRBV20-1 with TRBJ1-4; the D gene is possibly TRBD1 (5 bases). Germline CDR1 reads DFQATT; CDR2 reads SNEGSKA (reference sequence). Trimming removed 5 bases at V and 8 bases at J, with 15 bases between. The CDR3 runs 13 residues.

The gene calls are TRBV20-1 and TRBJ2-7; perhaps TRBD2 as D (6 bases). The CDR3 totals 14 residues. Trimming cost V 1 base and J 7 bases, with 17 bases left between them. Germline V gene sequence: CDR1 DFQATT, CDR2 SNEGSKA (reference sequence). The CDR3 sequence: CSARVVAASLEQYF. CDR3 nucleotide sequence: TGCAGTGCTAGAGTCGTAGCGGCGAGCTTGGAGCAGTACTTC.

The genes are TRBV6-1 and TRBJ2-7; D not certain. The germline CDR1 and CDR2 sequences are MNHNS and SASEGT. The CDR3 length is 14 residues. Trimming removed 6 bases from V and 1 base from J, with 13 bases in between. The CDR3 DNA reads TGTGCCAGCAGAGTCTATTCTGGGTCCTACGAGCAGTACTTC. Translated: CASRVYSGSYEQYF.

The rearrangement uses TRBV6-1 and TRBJ2-3; 7 bases match TRBD2. J gave up 5 bases and V 5 bases, and 10 bases lay outside the gene matches. CDR1 is MNHNS and CDR2 is SASEGT in the germline V gene. The CDR3 runs 15 residues. CDR3 residues: CASSPERRGKDTQYF. The CDR3 DNA sequence: TGTGCCAGCAGTCCGGAACGGCGGGGGAAAGATACGCAGTATTTT.

This clonotype was counted between two and nine times. The genes are TRBV7-2 and TRBJ2-7, with TRBD2 matching 7 bases. CDR3 length equals 13 residues. Germline assignment: CDR1 SGHTA and CDR2 FQGNSA. The V segment lost 5 bases and the J segment 6 bases; nucleotides outside the gene matches: 7. The CDR3 nucleotides are TGTGCCAGCAGCCCTGGACTAGTAAGCGAGCAGTACTTC. This codes for CASSPGLVSEQYF.

Concerning this clonotype: This is likely a read error, given that the CDR3 carries no conserved phenylalanine or tryptophan at its end. The limits of the CDR3 on the DNA are not certain, so only TCRdb's listed CDR3 is given. The chain links TRBV7-9 to TRBJ2-1. The germline gives CDR1 SEHNR, CDR2 FQNEAQ (reference sequence). The CDR3 region is 8 residues in length, termini included. The CDR3 is CASSLPDS.

This clonotype has just a few counts. This chain uses TRBV7-2 with TRBJ2-7; TRBD1 matches at 9 bases. Germline values: CDR1 SGHTA, CDR2 FQGNSA. V dropped 5 bases and J dropped 4; count of bases not matched to a gene: 9. This CDR3 is 15 amino acids long. CDR3 DNA sequence: TGTGCCAGCAGCACAGTGGACAGGGGTGGGTACGAGCAGTACTTC. Its protein product is CASSTVDRGGYEQYF. The whole variable domain, remainder taken from reference TRBV7-2 and TRBJ2-7, is GAGVSQSPSNKVTEKGKDVELRCDPISGHTALYWYRQSLGQGLEFLIYFQGNSAPDKSGLPSDRFSAERTGGSVSTLTIQRTQQEDSAVYLCASSTVDRGGYEQYFGPGTRLTVT.